A single sample is the source of the 20 T cell receptor beta chains below, sequenced in a study of T-cell memory formation after mild COVID-19 (dated by TCRdb to the early 2020s). Library preparation employed 5' RACE. Reads for this sample came from an Illumina NovaSeq 6000. The raw public reads went through TCRdb reprocessing: fastp at Q25, MiXCR clone calling, in-frame beta chains kept. CDR3 protein sequences are deduplicated, and each keeps its most common genes and DNA. Here the sample has fewer than 600,000 distinct CDR3 sequences; less than 25% occur a single time. The ten largest account for roughly 9.1% of the sample. The specimen sequenced was PBMCs or a T cell subset sorted from them (not recorded which). The source is an adult woman who had mild COVID-19 (a few samples of this study predate the infection). The sample titles of this study are shuffled in the database, so cell type and time point are left out; the donor was told from shared clones.

This clonotype turned up a few times. The chain links TRBV7-9 to TRBJ2-3; possible D gene TRBD1, 6 bases. This CDR3 has 15 residues. CDR1 is SEHNR, CDR2 FQNEAQ, per germline (reference sequence). V lost 5 bases and J 5 bases, leaving 17 bases between the germline ends. The DNA of the CDR3 is TGTGCCAGCAGCCTGAACCGAGCAGGGGAAGATACGCAGTATTTT. Protein: CASSLNRAGEDTQYF.

There are many counts of this clonotype. One end of the junction varies from germline; a read error may be responsible. The rearrangement joins TRBV27 to TRBJ2-7; maybe TRBD1 (6 bases). CDR3 length: 13 residues. In germline, CDR1 is MNHEY, CDR2 SMNVEV (reference sequence). The CDR3 here is CASSLSRGYEQYF. DNA of the CDR3: TGTGCCAGCAGCTTATCGAGGGGGTACGAGCAGTACTTC.

This clonotype was recorded many times. The V and J genes are TRBV12-3 or TRBV12-4 and TRBJ2-3; no clear D gene. Trimming cost V 0 bases and J 2 bases, with 6 bases left between them. This CDR3 has 14 residues. The CDR3, as DNA: TGTGCCAGCAGTTTAGCCCGATACACAGATACGCAGTATTTT. This gives the protein CASSLARYTDTQYF.

This clonotype appeared a few times. The chain combines TRBV9 with TRBJ2-7; 7 nucleotides agree with TRBD2. V gave up 2 bases and J gave up 7 bases; unmatched junction bases: 15. Germline CDR1 and CDR2: SGDLS and YYNGEE. The CDR3 is 16 residues long. The CDR3 DNA reads TGTGCCAGCAGCGTCGGGGGAGGGCCCCAAGAGGGGGAGCAGTACTTC. Amino acids: CASSVGGGPQEGEQYF. The variable domain in full, completed from reference TRBV9 and TRBJ2-7, reads DSGVTQTPKHLITATGQRVTLRCSPRSGDLSVYWYQQSLDQGLQFLIQYYNGEERAKGNILERFSAQQFPDLHSELNLSSLELGDSALYFCASSVGGGPQEGEQYFGPGTRLTVT.

V is TRBV20-1 and J is TRBJ2-5; 10 nucleotides align to TRBD2. The length of the CDR3 is 16 residues. Trimming removed 3 bases from V and 5 bases from J; junction bases left unmatched: 12. Looked up from germline, CDR1 is DFQATT and CDR2 is SNEGSKA (reference sequence). The CDR3 reads CSARGVAGGPSETQYF. The CDR3 nucleotides are TGCAGTGCTAGGGGAGTAGCGGGGGGCCCCAGTGAGACCCAGTACTTC.

The chain has TRBV24-1 and TRBJ2-1, with D maybe TRBD2 (6 bases). Germline V gene sequence: CDR1 KGHDR, CDR2 SFDVKD. The germline V and J ends were trimmed by 3 bases and 5 bases, with 13 bases remaining between them. The CDR3 totals 15 residues. CDR3 in amino acids: CATSDPAGPDNEQFF. As DNA, the CDR3 is TGTGCCACCAGTGATCCTGCGGGACCCGACAATGAGCAGTTCTTC.

J is TRBJ2-7 and V is TRBV7-9; 10 bases match TRBD2. Germline V gene sequence: CDR1 SEHNR, CDR2 FQNEAQ (reference sequence). This CDR3 region has 16 residues. Trimming removed 4 bases from V and 2 bases from J; junction bases left unmatched: 8. DNA of the CDR3: TGTGCCAGCAGCTCCCTTCTAGCGGGAGTCCCCTACGAGCAGTACTTC. Protein: CASSSLLAGVPYEQYF.

This clonotype was counted once. The rearrangement links TRBV6-1 to TRBJ2-3; TRBD1 aligns across 8 bases. This CDR3 comprises 17 residues. Germline loops: CDR1 MNHNS, CDR2 SASEGT. V lost 3 bases and J lost 5; bases outside the gene matches: 13. CDR3 nucleotides: TGTGCCAGCAGTGAGAGGACAGGGAAGGGGGCAGGAGATACGCAGTATTTT. It encodes CASSERTGKGAGDTQYF.

The table lists this clonotype with many counts. This chain links TRBV15 with TRBJ2-7; 9 positions agree with TRBD1. The germline CDR1 and CDR2 sequences are LNHNV and YYDKDF (reference sequence). V gave up 1 base and J gave up 4 bases; unmatched junction bases: 5. The CDR3 runs to 15 residues. The CDR3 spells CATSRGQGDIYEQYF. The CDR3 nucleotides are TGTGCCACCAGCAGAGGACAGGGGGACATATACGAGCAGTACTTC.

The V call is TRBV10-3, the J call TRBJ1-6; D ambiguous. In germline, CDR1 is ENHRY, CDR2 SYGVKD. Deletions cut 2 bases from V and 9 bases from J, with 8 bases between. This CDR3 comprises 13 residues. CDR3 residues: CAISEGLISPLHF. In nucleotides, the CDR3 is TGTGCCATCAGTGAGGGACTAATTTCACCCCTCCACTTT.

The genes are TRBV6-5 and TRBJ2-2; TRBD1 might be the D (5 bases). Germline V gene lookup returns CDR1 MNHEY and CDR2 SVGAGI. The CDR3 is 14 amino acids. The V and J ends lost 2 bases and 7 bases respectively, with 11 bases between them. CDR3 region: CASSYHQGSGELFF. CDR3 sequence (DNA): TGTGCCAGCAGTTACCATCAGGGCAGCGGGGAGCTGTTTTTT.

The sample holds many counts of this clonotype. V and J are TRBV15 and TRBJ2-2; tentatively, D is TRBD2 (6 bases). V lost 1 base to trimming and J lost 1 base, with 10 bases between them. Germline V lookup: CDR1 LNHNV, CDR2 YYDKDF (reference sequence). The CDR3 covers 16 residues. CDR3 in DNA: TGTGCCACCAGCAGAGGGGAGGCGGTGAACACCGGGGAGCTGTTTTTT. It specifies CATSRGEAVNTGELFF.

There are a few counts of this clonotype. The chain is built from TRBV24-1 and TRBJ2-3, with 13 nucleotides matching TRBD2. The trim removed 2 bases at V and 3 bases at J, leaving 10 bases unmatched. CDR3 size: 19 residues. Germline loops: CDR1 KGHDR, CDR2 SFDVKD. The CDR3 reads CATSDWGLAGTPGTDTQYF. In DNA form, the CDR3 reads TGTGCCACCAGTGATTGGGGACTAGCGGGAACCCCCGGAACAGATACGCAGTATTTT.

V and J are TRBV21-1 and TRBJ1-4; the table's TRBD1 call for D was not verified on the DNA. TRBV21-1 is reported as a pseudogene. This CDR3 has 14 amino acids. This CDR3 reads CASSKGQQNEKLFF. The CDR3 DNA is TGTGCCAGCAGCAAGGGACAGCAGAATGAAAAACTGTTTTTT.

V and J are TRBV6-6 and TRBJ2-3; a possible D gene is TRBD1 (5 bases). There are 12 residues in the CDR3. Germline assignment: CDR1 MNHNY and CDR2 SVGAGI (reference sequence). With 5 bases removed from V and 8 bases from J, the gap between germline ends came to 11 bases. Here the CDR3 DNA reads TGTGCCAGCAGTCCAGACAGAGCTACGCAGTATTTT. Protein sequence: CASSPDRATQYF.

The chain has TRBV5-1 and TRBJ1-1; 8 bases are shared with TRBD1. Losses at the gene ends were 4 bases for V and 1 base for J; bases not matched to a gene: 6. The CDR3 has 15 residues. Germline CDR1 and CDR2: SGHRS and YFSETQ. The CDR3 spells CASSDGQGSNTEAFF. CDR3 DNA sequence: TGCGCCAGCAGCGATGGACAGGGATCGAACACTGAAGCTTTCTTT.

The chain carries TRBV7-9 and TRBJ2-3; D may be TRBD1 or TRBD2 (5 bases each). The germline gives CDR1 SEHNR, CDR2 FQNEAQ (reference sequence). This CDR3 has 14 amino acids. The V end lost 5 bases, the J end lost 6 bases, and 15 bases lay between the germline ends. In DNA form, the CDR3 reads TGTGCCAGCAGCACCTCGGGGCCCTTGGATACGCAGTATTTT. It encodes CASSTSGPLDTQYF.

J is TRBJ2-1 and V is TRBV14, with 13 bases fitting TRBD2. The trim removed 5 bases at V and 4 bases at J, leaving 5 bases unmatched. CDR1 and CDR2 from the germline V gene are SGHDN and FVKESK. This CDR3 is 16 amino acids long. In DNA form, the CDR3 reads TGTGCCAGCAGCTCGCGGACTAGCGGGAGTTACAATGAGCAGTTCTTC. Its protein is CASSSRTSGSYNEQFF.

The V call is TRBV12-3 or TRBV12-4, the J call TRBJ2-7; the match to TRBD2 covers 9 bases. The CDR3 consists of 13 residues. The J segment lost 7 bases and the V segment lost 6 bases, leaving 7 bases of the junction unmatched. The CDR3 loop is CASRRVAGAEQYF. The CDR3 DNA follows: TGTGCCAGCAGGCGGGTAGCGGGAGCTGAGCAGTACTTC.

This clonotype was seen a handful of times. The chain recombines TRBV24-1 with TRBJ2-7; D may be TRBD2 (6 bases). Germline V gene data show CDR1 as KGHDR and CDR2 as SFDVKD. V was pared by 2 bases and J by 5 bases, with 12 bases between. The CDR3 sequence is 14 residues long. CDR3 sequence: CATSDSEEGHEQYF. In DNA, the CDR3 is TGTGCCACCAGTGATTCGGAGGAGGGTCACGAGCAGTACTTC.